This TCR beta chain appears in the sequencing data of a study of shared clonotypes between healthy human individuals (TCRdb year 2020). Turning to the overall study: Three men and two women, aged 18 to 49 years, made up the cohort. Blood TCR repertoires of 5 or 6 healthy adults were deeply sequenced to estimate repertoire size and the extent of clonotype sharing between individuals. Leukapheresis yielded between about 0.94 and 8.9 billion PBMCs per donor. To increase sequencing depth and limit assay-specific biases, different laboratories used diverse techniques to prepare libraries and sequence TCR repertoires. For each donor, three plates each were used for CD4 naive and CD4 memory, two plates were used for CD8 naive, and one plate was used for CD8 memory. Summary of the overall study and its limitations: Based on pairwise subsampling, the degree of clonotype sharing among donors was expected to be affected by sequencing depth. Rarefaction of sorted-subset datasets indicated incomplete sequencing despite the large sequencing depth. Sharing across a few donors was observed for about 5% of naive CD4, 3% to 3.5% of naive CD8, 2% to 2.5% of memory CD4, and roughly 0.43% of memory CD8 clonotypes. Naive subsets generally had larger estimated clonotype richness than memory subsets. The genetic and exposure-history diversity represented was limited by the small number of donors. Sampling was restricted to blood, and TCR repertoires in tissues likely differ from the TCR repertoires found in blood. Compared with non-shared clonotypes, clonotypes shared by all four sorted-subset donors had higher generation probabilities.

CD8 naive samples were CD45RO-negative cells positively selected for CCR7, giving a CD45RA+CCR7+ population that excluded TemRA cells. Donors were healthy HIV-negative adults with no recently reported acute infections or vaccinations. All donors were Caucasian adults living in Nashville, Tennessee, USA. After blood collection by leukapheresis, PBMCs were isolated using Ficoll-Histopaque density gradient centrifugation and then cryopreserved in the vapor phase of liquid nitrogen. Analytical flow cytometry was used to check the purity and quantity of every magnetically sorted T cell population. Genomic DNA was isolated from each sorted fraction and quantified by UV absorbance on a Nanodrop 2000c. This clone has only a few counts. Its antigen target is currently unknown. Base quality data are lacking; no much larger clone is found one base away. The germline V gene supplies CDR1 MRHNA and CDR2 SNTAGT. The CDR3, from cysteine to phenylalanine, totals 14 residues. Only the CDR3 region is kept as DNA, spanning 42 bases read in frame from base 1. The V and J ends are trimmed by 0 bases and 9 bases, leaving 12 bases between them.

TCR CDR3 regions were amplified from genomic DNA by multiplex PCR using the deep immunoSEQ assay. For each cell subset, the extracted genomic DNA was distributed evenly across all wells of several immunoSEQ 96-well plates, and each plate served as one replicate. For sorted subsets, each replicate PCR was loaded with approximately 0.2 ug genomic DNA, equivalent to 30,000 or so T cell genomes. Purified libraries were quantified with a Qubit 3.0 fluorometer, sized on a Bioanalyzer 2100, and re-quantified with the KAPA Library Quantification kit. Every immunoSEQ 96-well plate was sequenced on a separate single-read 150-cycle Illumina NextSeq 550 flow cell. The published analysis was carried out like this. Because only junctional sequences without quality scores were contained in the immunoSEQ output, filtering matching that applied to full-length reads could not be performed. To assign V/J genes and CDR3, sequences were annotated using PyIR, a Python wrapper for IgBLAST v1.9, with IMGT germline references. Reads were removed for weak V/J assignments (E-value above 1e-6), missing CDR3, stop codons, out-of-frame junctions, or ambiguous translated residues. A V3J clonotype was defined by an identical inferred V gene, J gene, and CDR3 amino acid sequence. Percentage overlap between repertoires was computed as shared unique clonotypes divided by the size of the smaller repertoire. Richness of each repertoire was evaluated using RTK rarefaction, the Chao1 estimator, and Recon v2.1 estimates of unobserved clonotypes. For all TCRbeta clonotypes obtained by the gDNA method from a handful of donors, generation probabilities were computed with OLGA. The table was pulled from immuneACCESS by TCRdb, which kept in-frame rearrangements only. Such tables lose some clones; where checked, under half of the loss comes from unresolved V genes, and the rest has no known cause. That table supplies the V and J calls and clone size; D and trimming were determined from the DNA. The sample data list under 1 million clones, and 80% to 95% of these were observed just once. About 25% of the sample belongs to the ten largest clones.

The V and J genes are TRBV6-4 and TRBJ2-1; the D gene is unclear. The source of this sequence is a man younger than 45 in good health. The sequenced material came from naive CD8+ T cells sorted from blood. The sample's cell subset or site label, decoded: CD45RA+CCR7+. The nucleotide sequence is TGTGCCAGCAGTGACTCCCTCCAAGGCTCTGAGCAGTTCTTC. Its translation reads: CASSDSLQGSEQFF.